This T cell receptor beta chain was observed in a study of CD8+CD57+ T cells in acquired aplastic anemia. TCR beta VDJ and CDR3 were profiled, and genomic DNA was the template. In TCRdb, the reads were re-called with MiXCR into one record per CDR3 protein. The sample records 250,000 to 350,000 distinct CDR3 sequences, around three fifths being singletons. This CDR3 is 16 amino acids long. Germline V gives CDR1 MNHNY, CDR2 SVGAGI (reference sequence). This receptor was taken from a human donor with severe aplastic anemia or a healthy control (not recorded which). The sequencing input was sorted CD4+, CD8+, or CD8+CD57+ T cells (not recorded which) from PBMCs. The rearrangement links TRBV6-6 to TRBJ1-1; 7 bases align to TRBD1. The CDR3 reads CSSSFTTGRENTEAFF. The CDR3 DNA reads TGTTCTAGCAGTTTTACGACAGGGCGGGAGAACACTGAAGCTTTCTTT.